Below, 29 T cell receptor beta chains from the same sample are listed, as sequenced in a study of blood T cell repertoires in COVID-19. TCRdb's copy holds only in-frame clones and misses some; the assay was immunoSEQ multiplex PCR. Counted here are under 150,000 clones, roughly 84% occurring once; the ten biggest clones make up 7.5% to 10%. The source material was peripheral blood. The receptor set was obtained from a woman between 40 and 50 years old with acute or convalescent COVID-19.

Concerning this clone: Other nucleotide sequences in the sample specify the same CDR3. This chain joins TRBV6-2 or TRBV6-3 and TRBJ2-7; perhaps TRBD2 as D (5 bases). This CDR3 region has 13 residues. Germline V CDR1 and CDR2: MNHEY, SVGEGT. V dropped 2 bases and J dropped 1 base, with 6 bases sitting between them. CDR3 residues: CASSYRGSYEQYF. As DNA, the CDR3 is TGTGCCAGCAGTTACCGGGGATCCTACGAGCAGTACTTC.

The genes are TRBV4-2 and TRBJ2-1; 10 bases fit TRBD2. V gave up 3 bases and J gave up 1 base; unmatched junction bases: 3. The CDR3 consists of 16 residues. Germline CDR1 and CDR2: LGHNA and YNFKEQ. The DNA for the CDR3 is TGTGCCAGCAGCCACCAACTAGCGGGATCCTACAATGAGCAGTTCTTC. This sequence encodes CASSHQLAGSYNEQFF.

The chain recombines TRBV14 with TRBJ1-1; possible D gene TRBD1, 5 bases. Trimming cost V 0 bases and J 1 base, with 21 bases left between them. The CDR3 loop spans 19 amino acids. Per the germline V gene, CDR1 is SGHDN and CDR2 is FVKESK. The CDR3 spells CASSQEEGEWGRRNTEAFF. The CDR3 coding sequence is TGTGCCAGCAGCCAAGAAGAAGGTGAGTGGGGCAGGAGGAACACTGAAGCTTTCTTT.

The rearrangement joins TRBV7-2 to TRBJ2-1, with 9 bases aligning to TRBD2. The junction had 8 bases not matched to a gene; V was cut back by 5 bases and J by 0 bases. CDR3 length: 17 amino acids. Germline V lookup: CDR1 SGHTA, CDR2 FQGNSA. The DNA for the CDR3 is TGTGCCAGCAGCCCCCGGACTAGCGCGAGCTCCTACAATGAGCAGTTCTTC. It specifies CASSPRTSASSYNEQFF. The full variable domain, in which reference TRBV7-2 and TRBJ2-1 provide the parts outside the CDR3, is GAGVSQSPSNKVTEKGKDVELRCDPISGHTALYWYRQSLGQGLEFLIYFQGNSAPDKSGLPSDRFSAERTGGSVSTLTIQRTQQEDSAVYLCASSPRTSASSYNEQFFGPGTRLTVL.

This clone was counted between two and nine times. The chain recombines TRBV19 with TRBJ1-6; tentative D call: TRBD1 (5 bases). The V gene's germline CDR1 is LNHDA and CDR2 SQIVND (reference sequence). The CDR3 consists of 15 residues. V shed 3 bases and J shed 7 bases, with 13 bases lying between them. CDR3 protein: CASSIVAGKNSPLHF. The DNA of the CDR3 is TGTGCCAGTAGTATTGTGGCAGGGAAAAATTCACCCCTCCACTTT.

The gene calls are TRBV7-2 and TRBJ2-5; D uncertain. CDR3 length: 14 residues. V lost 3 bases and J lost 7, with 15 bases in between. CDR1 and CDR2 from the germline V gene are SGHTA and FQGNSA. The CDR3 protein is CASSFPVGYGTQYF. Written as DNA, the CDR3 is TGTGCCAGCAGCTTCCCGGTGGGCTACGGGACCCAGTACTTC.

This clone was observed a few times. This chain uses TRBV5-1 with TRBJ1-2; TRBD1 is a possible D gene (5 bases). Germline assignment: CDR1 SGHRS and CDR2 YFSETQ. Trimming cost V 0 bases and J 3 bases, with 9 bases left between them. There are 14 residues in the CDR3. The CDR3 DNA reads TGCGCCAGCAGCTTGGCCGGGGGAGACTATGGCTACACCTTC. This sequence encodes CASSLAGGDYGYTF.

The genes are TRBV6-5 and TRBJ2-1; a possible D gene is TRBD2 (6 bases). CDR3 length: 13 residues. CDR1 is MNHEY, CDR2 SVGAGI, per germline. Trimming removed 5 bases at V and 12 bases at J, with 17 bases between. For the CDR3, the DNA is TGTGCCAGCAGTCTGGCGGGGTCTTGGGGGCAGTTCTTC. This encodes CASSLAGSWGQFF.

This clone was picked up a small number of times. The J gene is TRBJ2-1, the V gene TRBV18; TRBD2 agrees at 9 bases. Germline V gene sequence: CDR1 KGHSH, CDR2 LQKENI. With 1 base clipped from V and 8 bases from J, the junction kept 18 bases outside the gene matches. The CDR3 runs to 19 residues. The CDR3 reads CASSPRSGAGGRLMDEQFF. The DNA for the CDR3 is TGTGCCAGCTCACCACGAAGTGGAGCGGGGGGTAGGCTTATGGATGAGCAGTTCTTC.

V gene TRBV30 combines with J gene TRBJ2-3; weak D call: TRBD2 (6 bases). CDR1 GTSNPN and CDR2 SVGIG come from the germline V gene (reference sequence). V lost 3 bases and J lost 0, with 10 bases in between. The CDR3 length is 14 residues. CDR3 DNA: TGTGCCTGGAGGCGGGGCGGGAGCACAGATACGCAGTATTTT. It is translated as CAWRRGGSTDTQYF.

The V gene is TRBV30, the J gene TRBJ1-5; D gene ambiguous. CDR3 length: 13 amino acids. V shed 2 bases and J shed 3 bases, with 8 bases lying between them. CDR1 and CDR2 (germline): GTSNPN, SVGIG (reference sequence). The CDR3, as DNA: TGTGCCTGGAGTCCCGGGGACAATCAGCCCCAGCATTTT. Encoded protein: CAWSPGDNQPQHF.

This CDR3 reads CASSVTSGGNNEQFF. The CDR3 DNA sequence: TGTGCCAGCAGCGTCACTAGCGGGGGGAACAATGAGCAGTTCTTC. The V call is TRBV11-3, the J call TRBJ2-1; TRBD2 aligns across 12 bases. The V segment lost 5 bases and the J segment 5 bases; nucleotides outside the gene matches: 4. Germline CDR1 SGHNT, CDR2 YENEEA. CDR3 length: 15 amino acids.

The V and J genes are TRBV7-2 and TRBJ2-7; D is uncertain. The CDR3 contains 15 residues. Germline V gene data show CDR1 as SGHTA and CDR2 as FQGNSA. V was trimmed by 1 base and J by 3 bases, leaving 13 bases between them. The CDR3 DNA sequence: TGTGCCAGCAGCTTAGAGGTGACTGCAATCTACGAGCAGTACTTC. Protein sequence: CASSLEVTAIYEQYF.

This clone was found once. The CDR3 coding sequence is TGTGCCAGCAGCTCGGCCCCCAGGACTCTCAGACCCACAGATACGCAGTATTTT. This gives the protein CASSSAPRTLRPTDTQYF. The chain joins TRBV7-9 to TRBJ2-3; D might be TRBD2 (5 bases). CDR3 length: 18 amino acids. The germline gives CDR1 SEHNR, CDR2 FQNEAQ (reference sequence). The V and J ends lost 4 bases and 2 bases respectively, with 22 bases between them.

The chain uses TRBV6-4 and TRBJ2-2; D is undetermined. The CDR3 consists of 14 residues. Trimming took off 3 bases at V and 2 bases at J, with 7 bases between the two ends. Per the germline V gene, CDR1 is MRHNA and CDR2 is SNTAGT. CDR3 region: CASSDEINTGELFF. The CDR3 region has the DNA TGTGCCAGCAGTGATGAGATAAACACCGGGGAGCTGTTTTTT.

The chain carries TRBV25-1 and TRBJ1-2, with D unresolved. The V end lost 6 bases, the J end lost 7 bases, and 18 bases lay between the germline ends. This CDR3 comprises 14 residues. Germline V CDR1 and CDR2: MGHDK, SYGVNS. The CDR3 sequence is CASSDVRWASGYTF. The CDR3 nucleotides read TGTGCCAGCAGCGACGTACGGTGGGCCAGTGGCTACACCTTC.

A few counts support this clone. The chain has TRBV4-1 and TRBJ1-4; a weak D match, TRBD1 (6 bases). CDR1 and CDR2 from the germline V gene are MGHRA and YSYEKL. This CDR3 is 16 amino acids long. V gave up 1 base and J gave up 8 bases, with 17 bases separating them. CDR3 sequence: CASSQAIKQGYEKLFF. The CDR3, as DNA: TGCGCCAGCAGCCAAGCAATAAAACAGGGTTACGAAAAACTGTTTTTT.

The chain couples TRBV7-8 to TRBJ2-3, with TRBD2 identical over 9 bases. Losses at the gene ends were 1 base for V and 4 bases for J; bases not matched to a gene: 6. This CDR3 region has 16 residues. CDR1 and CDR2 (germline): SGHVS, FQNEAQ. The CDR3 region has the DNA TGTGCCAGCAGCTTAGGCGGCGGGGGGGCCTCAGATACGCAGTATTTT. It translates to CASSLGGGGASDTQYF. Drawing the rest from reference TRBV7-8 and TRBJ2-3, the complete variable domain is GAGVSQSPRYKVAKRGQDVALRCDPISGHVSLFWYQQALGQGPEFLTYFQNEAQLDKSGLPSDRFFAERPEGSVSTLKIQRTQQEDSAVYLCASSLGGGGASDTQYFGPGTRLTVL.

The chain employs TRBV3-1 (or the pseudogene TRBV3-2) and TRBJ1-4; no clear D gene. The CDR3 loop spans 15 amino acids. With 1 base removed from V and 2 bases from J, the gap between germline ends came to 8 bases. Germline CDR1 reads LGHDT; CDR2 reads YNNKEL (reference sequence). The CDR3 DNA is TGTGCCAGCAGCCAAGGCAGCGTTACTAATGAAAAACTGTTTTTT. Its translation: CASSQGSVTNEKLFF.

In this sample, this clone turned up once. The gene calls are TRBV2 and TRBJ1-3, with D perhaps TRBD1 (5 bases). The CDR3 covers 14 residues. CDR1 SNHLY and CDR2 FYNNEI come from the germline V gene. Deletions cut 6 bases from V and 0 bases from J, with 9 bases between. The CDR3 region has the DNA TGTGCCAGCAGGGCAGGGTACTCTGGAAACACCATATATTTT. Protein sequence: CASRAGYSGNTIYF.

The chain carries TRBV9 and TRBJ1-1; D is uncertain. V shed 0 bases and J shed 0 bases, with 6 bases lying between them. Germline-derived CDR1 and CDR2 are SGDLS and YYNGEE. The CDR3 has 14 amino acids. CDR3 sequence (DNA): TGTGCCAGCAGCGTAGCGCAGATGAACACTGAAGCTTTCTTT. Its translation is CASSVAQMNTEAFF.

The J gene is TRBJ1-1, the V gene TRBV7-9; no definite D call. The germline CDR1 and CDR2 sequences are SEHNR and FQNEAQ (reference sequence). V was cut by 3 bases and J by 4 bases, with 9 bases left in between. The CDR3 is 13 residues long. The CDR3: CASSFKGGTEAFF. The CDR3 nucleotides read TGTGCCAGCAGCTTTAAGGGAGGCACTGAAGCTTTCTTT.

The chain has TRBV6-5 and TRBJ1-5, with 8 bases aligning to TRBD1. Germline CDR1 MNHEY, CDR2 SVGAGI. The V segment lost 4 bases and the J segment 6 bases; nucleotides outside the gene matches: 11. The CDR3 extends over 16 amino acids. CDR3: CASSSQPGQVGQPQHF. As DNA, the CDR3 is TGTGCCAGCAGTTCCCAACCGGGACAGGTTGGTCAGCCCCAGCATTTT.

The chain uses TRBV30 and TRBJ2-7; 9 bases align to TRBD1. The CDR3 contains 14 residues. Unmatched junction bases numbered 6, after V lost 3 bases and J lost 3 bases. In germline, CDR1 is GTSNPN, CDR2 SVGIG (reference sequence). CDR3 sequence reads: CAWSAGTGRYEQYF. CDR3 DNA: TGTGCCTGGAGCGCCGGGACAGGGCGCTACGAGCAGTACTTC.

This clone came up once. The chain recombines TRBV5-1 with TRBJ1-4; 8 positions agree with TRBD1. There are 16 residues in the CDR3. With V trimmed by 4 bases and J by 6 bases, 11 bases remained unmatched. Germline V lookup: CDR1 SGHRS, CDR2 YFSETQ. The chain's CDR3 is CASSPGQGLGYEKLFF. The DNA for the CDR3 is TGCGCCAGCAGCCCTGGACAGGGTCTGGGATATGAAAAACTGTTTTTT.

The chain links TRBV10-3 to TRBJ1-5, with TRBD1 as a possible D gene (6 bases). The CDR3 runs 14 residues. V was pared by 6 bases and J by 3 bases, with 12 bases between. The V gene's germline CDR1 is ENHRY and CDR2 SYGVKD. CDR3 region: CAIRGAGDNQPQHF. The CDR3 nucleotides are TGTGCCATCAGGGGGGCAGGGGACAATCAGCCCCAGCATTTT.

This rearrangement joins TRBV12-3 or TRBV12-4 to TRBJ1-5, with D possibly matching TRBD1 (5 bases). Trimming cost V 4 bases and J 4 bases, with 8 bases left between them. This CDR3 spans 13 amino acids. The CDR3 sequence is CASSWGRNQPQHF. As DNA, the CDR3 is TGTGCCAGCAGTTGGGGCAGAAATCAGCCCCAGCATTTT.

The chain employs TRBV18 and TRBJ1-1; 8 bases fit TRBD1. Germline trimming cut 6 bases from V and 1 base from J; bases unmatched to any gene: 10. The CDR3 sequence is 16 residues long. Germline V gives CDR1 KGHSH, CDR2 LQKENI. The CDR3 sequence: CASSPDRAWGNTEAFF. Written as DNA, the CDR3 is TGTGCCAGCTCGCCGGACAGGGCTTGGGGGAACACTGAAGCTTTCTTT.

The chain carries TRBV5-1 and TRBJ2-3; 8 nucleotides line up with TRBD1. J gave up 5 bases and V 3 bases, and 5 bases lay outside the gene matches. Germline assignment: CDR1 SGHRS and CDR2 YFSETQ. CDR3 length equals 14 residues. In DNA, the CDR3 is TGCGCCAGCAGCTACGGACAGGGAAAAGATACGCAGTATTTT. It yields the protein CASSYGQGKDTQYF.